These 7 T cell receptor beta chains were sequenced from one sample in a study of blood T cell repertoires in COVID-19. Measured with immunoSEQ multiplex PCR; TCRdb has only the in-frame clones, and not every one. The sample contains approximately 220,000 clones, 75% to 90% of which appear only once. Sequencing was performed on PBMCs or T cells enriched from blood (not recorded which). The source of these receptors is a woman younger than 35 in a cohort exposed to, infected with or recovered from COVID-19 (not recorded which).

The rearrangement uses TRBV5-1 and TRBJ1-1; 9 bases are a match to TRBD1. The J segment lost 4 bases and the V segment lost 2 bases, leaving 3 bases of the junction unmatched. The germline V gene has CDR1 SGHRS and CDR2 YFSETQ. There are 14 residues in the CDR3. In DNA, the CDR3 is TGCGCCAGCAGCTTACAGGGGGCCGGCACTGAAGCTTTCTTT. This codes for CASSLQGAGTEAFF.

The chain has TRBV27 and TRBJ1-6; 8 nucleotides agree with TRBD1. V shed 4 bases, J shed 9 bases, and the junction held 8 bases outside the gene matches. CDR3 length: 15 amino acids. Germline lookup yields CDR1 MNHEY and CDR2 SMNVEV (reference sequence). The CDR3 sequence: CASSSRDRPSSPLHF. The CDR3 DNA follows: TGTGCCAGCAGTTCACGGGACAGGCCCTCTTCACCCCTCCACTTT.

The J gene is TRBJ2-1, the V gene TRBV19, with 11 bases aligning to TRBD2. This CDR3 spans 20 amino acids. Germline V gene data show CDR1 as LNHDA and CDR2 as SQIVND (reference sequence). Unmatched junction bases numbered 12, after V lost 2 bases and J lost 0 bases. In DNA form, the CDR3 reads TGTGCCAGTAGTATATTCGGGTCTAGCGGGAGGAAAAGCTCCTACAATGAGCAGTTCTTC. Translation: CASSIFGSSGRKSSYNEQFF. Filled out from reference TRBV19 and TRBJ2-1, the complete variable domain reads DGGITQSPKYLFRKEGQNVTLSCEQNLNHDAMYWYRQDPGQGLRLIYYSQIVNDFQKGDIAEGYSVSREKKESFPLTVTSAQKNPTAFYLCASSIFGSSGRKSSYNEQFFGPGTRLTVL.

This clone was detected once. The rearrangement joins TRBV6-5 to TRBJ1-5; 7 bases agree with TRBD1. The CDR3 extends over 15 amino acids. From germline, CDR1 is MNHEY and CDR2 SVGAGI. After removal of 6 bases from V and 6 bases from J, the junction contained 11 bases not matched to a gene. The CDR3 here is CASRQTGAVGQPQHF. CDR3 nucleotide sequence: TGTGCCAGCAGACAAACAGGGGCGGTGGGTCAGCCCCAGCATTTT.

J is TRBJ2-2 and V is TRBV9, with a possible D match to TRBD2 (6 bases). CDR3 length equals 14 residues. Germline CDR1 is SGDLS and CDR2 is YYNGEE. The V end was cut by 5 bases, the J end by 1 base, with 9 bases between. The CDR3 reads CASRGGQNTGELFF. CDR3 DNA: TGTGCCAGCAGGGGGGGTCAGAACACCGGGGAGCTGTTTTTT.

The chain links TRBV19 to TRBJ2-2; tentative D call: TRBD2 (6 bases). This CDR3 contains 14 residues. Germline CDR1 is LNHDA and CDR2 is SQIVND (reference sequence). V was pared by 5 bases and J by 4 bases, with 11 bases between. The CDR3 DNA sequence: TGTGCCAGTAGTGGAGGGGTCGGCACCGGGGAGCTGTTTTTT. Residues: CASSGGVGTGELFF.

The chain uses TRBV30 and TRBJ1-1, with TRBD1 identical over 7 bases. The CDR3 contains 14 residues. Per the germline V gene, CDR1 is GTSNPN and CDR2 is SVGIG (reference sequence). The V segment lost 2 bases and the J segment 0 bases; nucleotides outside the gene matches: 3. The DNA for the CDR3 is TGTGCCTGGAGTACAGGGGTATTGAACACTGAAGCTTTCTTT. As protein: CAWSTGVLNTEAFF.